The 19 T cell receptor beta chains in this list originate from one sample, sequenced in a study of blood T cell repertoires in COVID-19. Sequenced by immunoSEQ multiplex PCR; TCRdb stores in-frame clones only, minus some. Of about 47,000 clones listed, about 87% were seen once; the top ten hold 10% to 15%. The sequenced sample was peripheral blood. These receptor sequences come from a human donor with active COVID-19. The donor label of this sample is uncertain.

CDR3 sequence: CASSKEGGIQYYEQYF. The CDR3, as DNA: TGTGCCAGCAGCAAAGAGGGGGGGATTCAATACTACGAGCAGTACTTC. The chain joins TRBV11-2 to TRBJ2-7; possibly TRBD2 for D (7 bases). V was cut by 5 bases and J by 3 bases, with 20 bases left in between. Germline V gene data show CDR1 as SGHAT and CDR2 as FQNNGV. The CDR3 sequence is 16 residues long.

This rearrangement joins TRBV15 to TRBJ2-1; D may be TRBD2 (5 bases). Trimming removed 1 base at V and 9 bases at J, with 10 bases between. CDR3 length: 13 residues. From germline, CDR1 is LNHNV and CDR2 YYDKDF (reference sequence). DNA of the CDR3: TGTGCCACCAGCAGAGGGGAGTCGGTTGAGCAGTTCTTC. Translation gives CATSRGESVEQFF.

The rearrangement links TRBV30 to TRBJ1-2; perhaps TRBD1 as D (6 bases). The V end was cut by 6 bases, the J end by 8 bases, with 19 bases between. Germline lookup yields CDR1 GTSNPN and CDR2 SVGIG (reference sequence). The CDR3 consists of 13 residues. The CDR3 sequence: CACRRDIEMGYTF. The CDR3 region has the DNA TGTGCCTGTCGTCGGGACATCGAAATGGGCTACACCTTC.

CDR3 region: CASGLAGSQWYYNEQFF. The CDR3 region has the DNA TGTGCCAGCGGACTAGCGGGATCTCAGTGGTACTACAATGAGCAGTTCTTC. This rearrangement joins TRBV7-9 to TRBJ2-1, with 12 bases that match TRBD2. The length of the CDR3 is 17 residues. Germline V gene sequence: CDR1 SEHNR, CDR2 FQNEAQ (reference sequence). V lost 8 bases to trimming and J lost 3 bases; unmatched junction nucleotides: 11.

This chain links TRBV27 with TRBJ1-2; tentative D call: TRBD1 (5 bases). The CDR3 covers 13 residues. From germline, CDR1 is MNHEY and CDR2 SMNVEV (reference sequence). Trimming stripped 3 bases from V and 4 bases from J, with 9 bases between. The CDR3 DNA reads TGTGCCAGCAGTTTGCGCGGGGGCTATGGCTACACCTTC. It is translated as CASSLRGGYGYTF.

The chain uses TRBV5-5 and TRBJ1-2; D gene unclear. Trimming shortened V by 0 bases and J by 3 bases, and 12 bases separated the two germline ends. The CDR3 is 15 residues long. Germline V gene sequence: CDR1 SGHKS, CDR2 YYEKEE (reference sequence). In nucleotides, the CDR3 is TGTGCCAGCAGCTTGGCCGGGTCACATTACTATGGCTACACCTTC. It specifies CASSLAGSHYYGYTF.

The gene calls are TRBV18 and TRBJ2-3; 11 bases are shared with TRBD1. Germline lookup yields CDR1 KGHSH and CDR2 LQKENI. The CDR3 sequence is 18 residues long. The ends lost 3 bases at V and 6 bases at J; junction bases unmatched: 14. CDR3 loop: CASSPTLGQGAGVDTQYF. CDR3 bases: TGTGCCAGCTCACCCACCTTAGGACAGGGGGCCGGAGTGGATACGCAGTATTTT.

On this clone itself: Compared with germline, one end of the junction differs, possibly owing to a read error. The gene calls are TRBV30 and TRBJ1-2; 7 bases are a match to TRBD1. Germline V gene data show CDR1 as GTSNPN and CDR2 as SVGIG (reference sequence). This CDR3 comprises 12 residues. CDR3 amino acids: CAWGDGQALGSF. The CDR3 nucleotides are TGTGCCTGGGGGGACGGACAGGCCCTCGGGAGCTTC. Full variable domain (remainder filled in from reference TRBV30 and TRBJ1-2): SQTIHQWPATLVQPVGSPLSLECTVEGTSNPNLYWYRQAAGRGLQLLFYSVGIGQISSEVPQNLSASRPQDRQFILSSKKLLLSDSGFYLCAWGDGQALGSFGSGTRLTVV.

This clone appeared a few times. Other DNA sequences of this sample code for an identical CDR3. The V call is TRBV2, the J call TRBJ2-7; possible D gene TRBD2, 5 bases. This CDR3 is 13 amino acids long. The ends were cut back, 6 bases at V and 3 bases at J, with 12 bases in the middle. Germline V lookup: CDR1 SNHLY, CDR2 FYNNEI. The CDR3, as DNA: TGTGCCAGCAGCCTTGGACGGGGCTACGAGCAGTACTTC. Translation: CASSLGRGYEQYF.

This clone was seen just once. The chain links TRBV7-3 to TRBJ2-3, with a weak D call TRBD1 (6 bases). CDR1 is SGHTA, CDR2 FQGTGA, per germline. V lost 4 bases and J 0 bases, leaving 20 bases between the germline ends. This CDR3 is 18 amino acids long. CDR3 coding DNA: TGTGCCAGCAGCTCCCCGCCGGGACAAGCTCCTAGCACAGATACGCAGTATTTT. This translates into CASSSPPGQAPSTDTQYF.

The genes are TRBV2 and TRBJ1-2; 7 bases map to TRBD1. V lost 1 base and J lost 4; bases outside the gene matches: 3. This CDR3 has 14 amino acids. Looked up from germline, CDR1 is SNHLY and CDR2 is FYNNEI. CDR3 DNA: TGTGCCAGCAGTGAAGAGCGGACAGGCTATGGCTACACCTTC. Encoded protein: CASSEERTGYGYTF.

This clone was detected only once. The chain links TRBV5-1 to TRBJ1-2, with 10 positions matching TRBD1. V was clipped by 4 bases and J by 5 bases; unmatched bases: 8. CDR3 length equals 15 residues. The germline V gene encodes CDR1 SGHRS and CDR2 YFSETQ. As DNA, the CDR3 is TGCGCCAGCAGCACAGGACAGGGGGGCGCGTATGGCTACACCTTC. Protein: CASSTGQGGAYGYTF. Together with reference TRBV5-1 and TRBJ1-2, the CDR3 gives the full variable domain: KAGVTQTPRYLIKTRGQQVTLSCSPISGHRSVSWYQQTPGQGLQFLFEYFSETQRNKGNFPGRFSGRQFSNSRSEMNVSTLELGDSALYLCASSTGQGGAYGYTFGSGTRLTVV.

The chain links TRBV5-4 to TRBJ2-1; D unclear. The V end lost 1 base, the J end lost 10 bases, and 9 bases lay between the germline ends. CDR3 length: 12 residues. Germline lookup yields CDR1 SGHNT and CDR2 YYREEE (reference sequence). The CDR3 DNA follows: TGTGCCAGCAGCTTGTGGCAATCGGAGCAGTTCTTC. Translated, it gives CASSLWQSEQFF.

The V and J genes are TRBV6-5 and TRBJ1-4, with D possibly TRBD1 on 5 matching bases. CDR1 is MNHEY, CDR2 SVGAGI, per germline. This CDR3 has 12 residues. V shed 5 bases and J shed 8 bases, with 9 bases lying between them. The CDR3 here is CASSLNREKLFF. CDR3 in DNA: TGTGCCAGCAGTCTTAACAGGGAAAAACTGTTTTTT.

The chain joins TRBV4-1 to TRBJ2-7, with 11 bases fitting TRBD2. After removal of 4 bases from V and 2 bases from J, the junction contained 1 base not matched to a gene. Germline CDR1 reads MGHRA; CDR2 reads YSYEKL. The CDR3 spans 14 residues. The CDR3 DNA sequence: TGCGCCAGCAGCCTGACTAGCGGGGCCTACGAGCAGTACTTC. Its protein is CASSLTSGAYEQYF.

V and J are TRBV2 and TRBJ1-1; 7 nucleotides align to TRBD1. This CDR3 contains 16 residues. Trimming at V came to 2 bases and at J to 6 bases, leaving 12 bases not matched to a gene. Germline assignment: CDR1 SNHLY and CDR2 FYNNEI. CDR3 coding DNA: TGTGCCAGCAGTGAAATAGGACAGGCACGGTCGTCTGAAGCTTTCTTT. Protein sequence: CASSEIGQARSSEAFF. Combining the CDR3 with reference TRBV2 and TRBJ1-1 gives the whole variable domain EPEVTQTPSHQVTQMGQEVILRCVPISNHLYFYWYRQILGQKVEFLVSFYNNEISEKSEIFDDQFSVERPDGSNFTLKIRSTKLEDSAMYFCASSEIGQARSSEAFFGQGTRLTVV.

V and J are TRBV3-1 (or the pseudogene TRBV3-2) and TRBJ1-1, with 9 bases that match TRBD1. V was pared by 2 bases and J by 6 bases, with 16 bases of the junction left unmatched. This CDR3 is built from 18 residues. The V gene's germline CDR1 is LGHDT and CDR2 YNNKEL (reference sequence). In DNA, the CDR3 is TGTGCCAGCAGCCAAACAACCGGGACAGGGTATAGGGCAGCTGAAGCTTTCTTT. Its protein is CASSQTTGTGYRAAEAFF.

The CDR3 region is CASSSTGAGNTIYF. The CDR3, as DNA: TGTGCCAGCAGTTCCACAGGGGCTGGAAACACCATATATTTT. The gene calls are TRBV27 and TRBJ1-3, with TRBD1 matching 7 bases. Per germline, CDR1 MNHEY and CDR2 SMNVEV (reference sequence). The CDR3 consists of 14 residues. The V gene end was trimmed by 4 bases and the J gene end by 2 bases; junction bases not matched to a gene: 2.

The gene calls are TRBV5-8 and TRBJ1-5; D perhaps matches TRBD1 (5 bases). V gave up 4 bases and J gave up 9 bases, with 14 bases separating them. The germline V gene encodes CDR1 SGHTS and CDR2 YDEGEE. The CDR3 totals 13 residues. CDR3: CASSGGSPRPQHF. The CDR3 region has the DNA TGTGCCAGCAGCGGGGGGTCCCCGCGGCCCCAGCATTTT.